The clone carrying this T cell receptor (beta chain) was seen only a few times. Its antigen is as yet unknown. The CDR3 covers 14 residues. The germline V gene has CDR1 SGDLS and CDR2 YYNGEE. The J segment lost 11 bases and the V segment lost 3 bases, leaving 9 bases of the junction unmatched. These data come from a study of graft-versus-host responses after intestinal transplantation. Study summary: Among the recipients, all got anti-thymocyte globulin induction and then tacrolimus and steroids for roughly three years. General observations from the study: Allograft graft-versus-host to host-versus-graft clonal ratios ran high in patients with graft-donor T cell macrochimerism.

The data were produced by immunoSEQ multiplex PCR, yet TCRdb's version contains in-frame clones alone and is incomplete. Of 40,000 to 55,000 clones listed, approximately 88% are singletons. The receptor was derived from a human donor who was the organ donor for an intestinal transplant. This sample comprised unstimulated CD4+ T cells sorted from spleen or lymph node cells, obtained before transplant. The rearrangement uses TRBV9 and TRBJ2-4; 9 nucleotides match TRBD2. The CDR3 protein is CASSAGTSNLVQYF. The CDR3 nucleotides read TGTGCCAGCAGCGCCGGGACTAGCAATCTTGTTCAGTACTTC.